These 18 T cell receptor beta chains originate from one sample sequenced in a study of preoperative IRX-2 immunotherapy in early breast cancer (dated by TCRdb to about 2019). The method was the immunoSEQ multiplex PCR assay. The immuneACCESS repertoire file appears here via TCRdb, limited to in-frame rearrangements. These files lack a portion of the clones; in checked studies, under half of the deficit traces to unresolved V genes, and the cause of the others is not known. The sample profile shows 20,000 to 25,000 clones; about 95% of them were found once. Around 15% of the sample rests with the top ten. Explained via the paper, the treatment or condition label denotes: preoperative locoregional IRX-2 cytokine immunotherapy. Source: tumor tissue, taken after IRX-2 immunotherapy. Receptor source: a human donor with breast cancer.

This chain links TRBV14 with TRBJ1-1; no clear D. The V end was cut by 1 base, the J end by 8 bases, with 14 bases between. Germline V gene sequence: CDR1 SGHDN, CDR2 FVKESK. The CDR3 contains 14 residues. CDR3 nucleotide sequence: TGTGCCAGCAGCCAAGTGAGGGCATCCGGAGAAGCTTTCTTT. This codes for CASSQVRASGEAFF.

CDR3 sequence reads: CASSRGLAGSSYNEQFF. The CDR3 DNA sequence: TGTGCCAGCAGCCGCGGACTAGCGGGCAGCTCCTACAATGAGCAGTTCTTC. V and J are TRBV11-2 and TRBJ2-1; TRBD2 matches 11 bases. Germline CDR1 SGHAT, CDR2 FQNNGV. Germline trimming cut 5 bases from V and 0 bases from J; bases unmatched to any gene: 6. This CDR3 spans 17 amino acids.

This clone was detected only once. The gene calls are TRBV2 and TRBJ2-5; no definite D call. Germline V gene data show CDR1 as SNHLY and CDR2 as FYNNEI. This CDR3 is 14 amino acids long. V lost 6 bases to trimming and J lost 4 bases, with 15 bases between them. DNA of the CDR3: TGTGCCAGCAGCAATACTCGGGTAAGAGAGACCCAGTACTTC. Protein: CASSNTRVRETQYF.

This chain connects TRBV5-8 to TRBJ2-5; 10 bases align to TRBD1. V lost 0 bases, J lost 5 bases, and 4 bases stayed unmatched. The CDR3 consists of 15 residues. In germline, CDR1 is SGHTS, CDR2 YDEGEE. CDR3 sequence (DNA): TGTGCCAGCAGCTTGGGACAGGGGGCGGTTGAGACCCAGTACTTC. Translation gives CASSLGQGAVETQYF.

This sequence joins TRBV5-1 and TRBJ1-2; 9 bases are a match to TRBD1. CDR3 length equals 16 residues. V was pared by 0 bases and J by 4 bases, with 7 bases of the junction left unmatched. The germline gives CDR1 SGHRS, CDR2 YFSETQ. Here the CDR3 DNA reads TGCGCCAGCAGCTTGGCCACCGGGACAGGGTTCTATGGCTACACCTTC. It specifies CASSLATGTGFYGYTF.

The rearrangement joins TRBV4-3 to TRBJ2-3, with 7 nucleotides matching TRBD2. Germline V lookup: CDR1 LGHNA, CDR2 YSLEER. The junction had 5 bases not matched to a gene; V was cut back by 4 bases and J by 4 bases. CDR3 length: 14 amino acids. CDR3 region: CASSPGGVADTQYF. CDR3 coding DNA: TGCGCCAGCAGCCCTGGGGGGGTGGCAGATACGCAGTATTTT.

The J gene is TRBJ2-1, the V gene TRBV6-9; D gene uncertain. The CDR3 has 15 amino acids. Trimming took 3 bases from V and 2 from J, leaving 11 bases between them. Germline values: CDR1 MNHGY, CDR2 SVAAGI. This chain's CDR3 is CASSYTDWAYNEQFF. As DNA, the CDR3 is TGTGCCAGCAGTTACACAGACTGGGCCTACAATGAGCAGTTCTTC.

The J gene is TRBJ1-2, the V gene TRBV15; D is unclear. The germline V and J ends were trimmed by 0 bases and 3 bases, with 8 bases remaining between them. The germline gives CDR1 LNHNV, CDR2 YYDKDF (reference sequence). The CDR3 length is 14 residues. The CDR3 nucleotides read TGTGCCACCAGCAGAGATCTCGGTGACTATGGCTACACCTTC. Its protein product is CATSRDLGDYGYTF.

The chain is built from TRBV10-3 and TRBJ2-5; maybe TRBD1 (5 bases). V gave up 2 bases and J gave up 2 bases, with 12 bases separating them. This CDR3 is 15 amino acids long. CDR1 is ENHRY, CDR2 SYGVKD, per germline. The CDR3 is CAISEMGRDQETQYF. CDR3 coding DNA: TGTGCCATCAGTGAGATGGGCAGGGATCAAGAGACCCAGTACTTC.

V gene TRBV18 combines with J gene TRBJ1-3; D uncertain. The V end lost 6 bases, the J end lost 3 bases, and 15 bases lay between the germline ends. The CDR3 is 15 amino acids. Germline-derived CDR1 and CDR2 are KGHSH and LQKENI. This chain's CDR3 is CASSPDGLGGNTIYF. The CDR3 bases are TGTGCCAGCTCCCCGGACGGGCTGGGTGGAAACACCATATATTTT.

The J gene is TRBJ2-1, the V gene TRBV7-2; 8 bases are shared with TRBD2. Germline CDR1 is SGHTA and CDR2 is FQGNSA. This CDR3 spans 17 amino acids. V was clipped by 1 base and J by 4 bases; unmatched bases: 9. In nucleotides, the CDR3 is TGTGCCAGCAGCTTAGAACCTGGGACTAGGGGTTACAATGAGCAGTTCTTC. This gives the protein CASSLEPGTRGYNEQFF. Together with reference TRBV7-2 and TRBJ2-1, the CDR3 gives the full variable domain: GAGVSQSPSNKVTEKGKDVELRCDPISGHTALYWYRQSLGQGLEFLIYFQGNSAPDKSGLPSDRFSAERTGGSVSTLTIQRTQQEDSAVYLCASSLEPGTRGYNEQFFGPGTRLTVL.

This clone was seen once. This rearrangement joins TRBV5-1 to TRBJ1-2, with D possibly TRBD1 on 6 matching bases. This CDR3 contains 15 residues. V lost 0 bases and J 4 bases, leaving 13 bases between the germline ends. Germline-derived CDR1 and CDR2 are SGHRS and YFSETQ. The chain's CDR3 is CASSLGGGVSYGYTF. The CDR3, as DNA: TGCGCCAGCAGCTTGGGCGGGGGCGTATCCTATGGCTACACCTTC.

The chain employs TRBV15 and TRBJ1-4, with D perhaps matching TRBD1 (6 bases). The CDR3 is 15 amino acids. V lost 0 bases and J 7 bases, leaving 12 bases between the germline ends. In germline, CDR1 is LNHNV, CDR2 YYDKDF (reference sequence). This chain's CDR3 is CATSRDRGRVEKLFF. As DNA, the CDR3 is TGTGCCACCAGCAGAGATCGGGGGCGCGTTGAAAAACTGTTTTTT.

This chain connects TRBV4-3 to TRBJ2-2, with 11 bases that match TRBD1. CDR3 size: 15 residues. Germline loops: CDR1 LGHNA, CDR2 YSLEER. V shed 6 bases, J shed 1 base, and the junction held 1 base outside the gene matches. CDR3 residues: CASRGTGGNTGELFF. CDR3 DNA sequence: TGCGCCAGCAGGGGGACAGGGGGGAACACCGGGGAGCTGTTTTTT.

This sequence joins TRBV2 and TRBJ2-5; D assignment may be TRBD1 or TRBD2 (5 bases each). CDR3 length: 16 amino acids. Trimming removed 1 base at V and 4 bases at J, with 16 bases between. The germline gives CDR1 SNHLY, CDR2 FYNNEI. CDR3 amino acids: CASSEGRPGRGETQYF. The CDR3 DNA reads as TGTGCCAGCAGTGAAGGCCGTCCGGGGCGAGGAGAGACCCAGTACTTC.

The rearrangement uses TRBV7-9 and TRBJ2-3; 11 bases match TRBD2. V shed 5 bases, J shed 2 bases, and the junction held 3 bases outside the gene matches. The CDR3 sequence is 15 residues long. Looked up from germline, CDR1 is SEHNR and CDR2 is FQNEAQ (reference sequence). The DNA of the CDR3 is TGTGCCAGCAGCGGGACTAGCGGACCCACAGATACGCAGTATTTT. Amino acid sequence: CASSGTSGPTDTQYF.

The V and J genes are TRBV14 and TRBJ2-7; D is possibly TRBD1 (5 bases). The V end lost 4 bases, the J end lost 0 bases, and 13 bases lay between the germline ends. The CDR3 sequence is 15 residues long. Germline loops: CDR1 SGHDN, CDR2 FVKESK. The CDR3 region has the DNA TGTGCCAGCAGCCGGGATTATGGACACTCCTACGAGCAGTACTTC. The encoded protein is CASSRDYGHSYEQYF. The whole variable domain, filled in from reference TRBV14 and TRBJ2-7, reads EAGVTQFPSHSVIEKGQTVTLRCDPISGHDNLYWYRRVMGKEIKFLLHFVKESKQDESGMPNNRFLAERTGGTYSTLKVQPAELEDSGVYFCASSRDYGHSYEQYFGPGTRLTVT.

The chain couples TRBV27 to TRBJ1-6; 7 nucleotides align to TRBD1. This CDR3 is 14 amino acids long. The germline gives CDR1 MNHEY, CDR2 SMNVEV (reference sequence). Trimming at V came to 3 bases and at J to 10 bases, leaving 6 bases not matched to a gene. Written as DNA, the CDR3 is TGTGCCAGCAGTTTGGCAGGGGGAAGCTCACCCCTCCACTTT. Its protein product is CASSLAGGSSPLHF.